One and the same sample provided the 29 T cell receptor beta chains below, sequenced in a study of tumor-infiltrating lymphocytes in oesophageal squamous cell carcinoma (dated by TCRdb to 2016 to 2017). Library generation was performed with PCR. Sequencer: Illumina HiSeq 2000. TCRdb reworked the public reads: Q25 trimming with fastp, MiXCR clone assembly, productive beta chains retained. All rows with the same CDR3 protein become a single entry with the most common DNA and genes. For this sample there are about 14,000 distinct CDR3 sequences; 45% to 50% appear just once. The top ten hold approximately 15% of the sample. Sample: blood. The receptor source for this set is a male donor with esophageal squamous cell carcinoma.

By sample fraction, this clonotype is medium-sized. The chain couples TRBV10-3 to TRBJ2-1; D may be TRBD2 (5 bases). The CDR3 consists of 14 residues. V lost 4 bases to trimming and J lost 2 bases, with 9 bases between them. Germline CDR1 and CDR2: ENHRY and SYGVKD. CDR3 residues: CAISGGSAYNEQFF. DNA for the CDR3: TGTGCCATCAGTGGTGGGAGCGCCTACAATGAGCAGTTCTTC.

This chain uses TRBV24-1 with TRBJ2-7; D is uncertain. Near its end, the DNA agrees better with TRBJ1-2, so the J call may be wrong. The germline V gene has CDR1 KGHDR and CDR2 SFDVKD. This CDR3 has 13 residues. The CDR3 protein is CATLGPPNYGYTF. CDR3 coding DNA: TGTGCCACCCTTGGCCCTCCTAACTATGGCTACACCTTC.

V usage is TRBV28 and J usage is TRBJ2-4; weak D call: TRBD2 (5 bases). This CDR3 has 17 residues. CDR1 is MDHEN, CDR2 SYDVKM, per germline. The V gene lost 1 base and the J gene lost 5 bases, with 18 bases spanning the gap. The CDR3 nucleotides are TGTGCCAGCAGTTTATTGGGAGACCCTAATGGCGAAAACATTCAGTACTTC. This translates into CASSLLGDPNGENIQYF. The variable domain in full, completed from reference TRBV28 and TRBJ2-4, reads DVKVTQSSRYLVKRTGEKVFLECVQDMDHENMFWYRQDPGLGLRLIYFSYDVKMKEKGDIPEGYSVSREKKERFSLILESASTNQTSMYLCASSLLGDPNGENIQYFGAGTRLSVL.

At least ten counts were recorded for this clonotype. This may come from a read error, since a much larger clone is one base off. The chain combines TRBV6-1 with TRBJ2-5; no definite D call. The CDR3 has 13 residues. The germline V gene encodes CDR1 MNHNS and CDR2 SASEGT. Trimming stripped 5 bases from V and 11 bases from J, with 18 bases between. The CDR3 nucleotides read TGTGCCAGCAGTCCTAGACCCATGGATGAGCAGTACTTC. Translation gives CASSPRPMDEQYF.

A note on this clonotype: Because the CDR3 is missing its conserved closing phenylalanine or tryptophan, this is likely a read error. No DNA is shown, since the ends of the CDR3 on it are uncertain; the CDR3 is the one TCRdb lists. The CDR3 region is CASSWIGQYSGANVLTSAP. V gene TRBV6-9 combines with J gene TRBJ1-1; the table's D call, TRBD1, was not checked against the DNA. The CDR3 has 19 residues if both end residues are counted. CDR1 MNHGY and CDR2 SVAAGI come from the germline V gene.

To note about this clonotype: The junction differs from germline at one of its ends, possibly a read error. The chain carries TRBV6-8 and TRBJ2-4; weak D call: TRBD2 (6 bases). Germline assignment: CDR1 MNHGY and CDR2 SAAAGT. The CDR3 is 15 amino acids. In DNA, the CDR3 is TGTGCCAGCAGATCCCTAGGACCTCGGGGGAACGAGCAGTACTTT. It translates to CASRSLGPRGNEQYF.

This clonotype has only a few counts. The chain uses TRBV28 and TRBJ2-1; D possibly corresponds to TRBD2 (6 bases). V lost 2 bases and J lost 3, with 14 bases in between. This CDR3 is 16 amino acids long. Germline assignment: CDR1 MDHEN and CDR2 SYDVKM. The CDR3 region is CASSLPSEGGYNEQFF. DNA of the CDR3: TGTGCCAGCAGTTTACCCTCGGAGGGCGGCTACAATGAGCAGTTCTTC.

This clonotype is labeled as medium-sized. A junction boundary mismatches the germline segment, possibly from a read error. V usage is TRBV27 and J usage is TRBJ1-5, with D perhaps matching TRBD1 (5 bases). The CDR3 sequence is 14 residues long. CDR1 is MNHEY and CDR2 is SMNVEV in the germline V gene (reference sequence). CDR3 sequence (DNA): TGTGCCAGCTCGACGGGGGGTAGCAGTCAGCCCCAGCATTTT. It specifies CASSTGGSSQPQHF.

The chain uses TRBV7-9 and TRBJ1-1; tentative D call: TRBD1 (5 bases). Trimming stripped 4 bases from V and 4 bases from J, with 13 bases between. The CDR3 has 14 amino acids. The germline CDR1 and CDR2 sequences are SEHNR and FQNEAQ (reference sequence). CDR3 protein: CASSSPGLSTEAFF. The CDR3 DNA follows: TGTGCCAGCAGCTCGCCAGGGTTAAGCACTGAAGCTTTCTTT. Full variable domain (missing parts from reference TRBV7-9 and TRBJ1-1): DTGVSQNPRHKITKRGQNVTFRCDPISEHNRLYWYRQTLGQGPEFLTYFQNEAQLEKSRLLSDRFSAERPKGSFSTLEIQRTEQGDSAMYLCASSSPGLSTEAFFGQGTRLTVV.

This clonotype was recorded many times. V is TRBV5-1 and J is TRBJ1-6, with a weak D call TRBD1 (5 bases). Per the germline V gene, CDR1 is SGHRS and CDR2 is YFSETQ. The CDR3 is made up of 14 amino acids. The ends were cut back, 0 bases at V and 10 bases at J, with 11 bases in the middle. The DNA for the CDR3 is TGCGCCAGCAGCTTGGTGGGGGGTGGGTCACCCCTCCACTTT. Translation: CASSLVGGGSPLHF.

V gene TRBV7-9 combines with J gene TRBJ2-5; 7 bases line up with TRBD1. The assigned J gene may be wrong: the sequence end matches TRBJ2-1 better. Per germline, CDR1 SEHNR and CDR2 FQNEAQ (reference sequence). CDR3 length: 16 amino acids. CDR3 sequence (DNA): TGTGCCAGCAGCTCGATAGGGACAGTACAGGGAGCTGAGCAGTTCTTC. This encodes CASSSIGTVQGAEQFF.

This clonotype was counted only a few times. The V and J genes are TRBV7-2 and TRBJ2-1; D is possibly TRBD1 (5 bases). The CDR3 sequence is 13 residues long. V was clipped by 6 bases and J by 4 bases, with 10 bases between them. Per the germline V gene, CDR1 is SGHTA and CDR2 is FQGNSA. CDR3 coding DNA: TGTGCCAGCAGAAAGGACATGTACAATGAGCAGTTCTTC. The encoded protein is CASRKDMYNEQFF.

The J gene is TRBJ2-3, the V gene TRBV7-6; weak D call: TRBD1 (6 bases). The V and J ends lost 2 bases and 2 bases respectively, with 11 bases between them. Germline CDR1 and CDR2: SGHVS and FNYEAQ. The CDR3 runs to 15 residues. The CDR3 loop is CASSLSGGATDTQYF. Written as DNA, the CDR3 is TGTGCCAGCAGCTTAAGTGGGGGCGCCACAGATACGCAGTATTTT.

This clonotype was counted many times. The rearrangement joins TRBV28 to TRBJ1-2; no definite D call. The V gene lost 7 bases and the J gene lost 8 bases, with 17 bases spanning the gap. The CDR3 extends over 13 amino acids. Germline CDR1 is MDHEN and CDR2 is SYDVKM. CDR3 loop: CASTLLGLGGYTF. In DNA, the CDR3 is TGTGCCAGCACCCTATTGGGGTTGGGGGGCTACACCTTC.

The J gene is TRBJ2-5, the V gene TRBV28; 11 nucleotides align to TRBD2. V was pared by 7 bases and J by 11 bases, with 18 bases of the junction left unmatched. The germline CDR1 and CDR2 sequences are MDHEN and SYDVKM. The CDR3 extends over 16 amino acids. CDR3: CASTEILAGGSDTQYF. The DNA of the CDR3 is TGTGCCAGCACCGAAATTCTAGCGGGAGGATCGGATACGCAGTACTTC.

This clonotype came up many times. The J gene is TRBJ2-3, the V gene TRBV14, with D perhaps matching TRBD1 (5 bases). The J call may be mistaken, given a closer DNA end match to TRBJ2-4. CDR3 length: 14 amino acids. Germline V gives CDR1 SGHDN, CDR2 FVKESK. CDR3 amino acids: CASSLGHGQALQYF. The CDR3 coding sequence is TGTGCCAGCAGCCTTGGGCATGGACAAGCACTTCAGTACTTC.

This clonotype has ten or more counts. The chain has TRBV5-1 and TRBJ2-2; 10 nucleotides agree with TRBD1. Unmatched junction bases numbered 6, after V lost 4 bases and J lost 6 bases. The CDR3 loop spans 15 amino acids. The germline V gene encodes CDR1 SGHRS and CDR2 YFSETQ. The CDR3 region has the DNA TGCGCCAGCAGCCAAGCCGGGACAGGGGCCGGGGAGCTGTTTTTT. Protein sequence: CASSQAGTGAGELFF.

The V gene is TRBV7-3, the J gene TRBJ2-3, with D possibly being TRBD1 (7 bases). CDR1 and CDR2 (germline): SGHTA, FQGTGA. The CDR3 totals 15 residues. The V and J ends lost 4 bases and 6 bases respectively, with 17 bases between them. The CDR3 sequence: CASSSRTGGGDTQYF. In DNA form, the CDR3 reads TGTGCCAGCAGCTCAAGGACAGGAGGGGGGGATACGCAGTATTTT. The entire variable domain, with the rest obtained from reference TRBV7-3 and TRBJ2-3, is as follows: GAGVSQTPSNKVTEKGKYVELRCDPISGHTALYWYRQSLGQGPEFLIYFQGTGAADDSGLPNDRFFAVRPEGSVSTLKIQRTERGDSAVYLCASSSRTGGGDTQYFGPGTRLTVL.

The chain has TRBV7-8 and TRBJ2-1, with 13 bases fitting TRBD2. CDR1 and CDR2 (germline): SGHVS, FQNEAQ. Trimming removed 5 bases from V and 5 bases from J; junction bases left unmatched: 3. The CDR3 length is 15 residues. The DNA for the CDR3 is TGTGCCAGCAGCCATGGGACTAGCGGGGACAATGAGCAGTTCTTC. Its translation: CASSHGTSGDNEQFF.

The V gene is TRBV7-4, the J gene TRBJ2-5; 9 bases fit TRBD2. This CDR3 contains 17 residues. CDR1 and CDR2 (germline): SGHVT, SQSDAQ. The ends lost 5 bases at V and 4 bases at J; junction bases unmatched: 14. The DNA of the CDR3 is TGTGCCAGCAGCCCCAACCCGGGGGTAGCGGGAGTAGAGACCCAGTACTTC. Translated, it gives CASSPNPGVAGVETQYF.

This clonotype has at least ten counts. V and J are TRBV4-3 and TRBJ2-3; D is ambiguous. The V gene's germline CDR1 is LGHNA and CDR2 YSLEER. The ends were cut back, 0 bases at V and 5 bases at J, with 6 bases in the middle. This CDR3 region has 13 residues. CDR3 residues: CASSQDRGDTQYF. CDR3 nucleotide sequence: TGCGCCAGCAGCCAAGATCGTGGAGATACGCAGTATTTT.

The chain has TRBV12-3 or TRBV12-4 and TRBJ1-2, with D tentatively TRBD1 (6 bases). Trimming pared 3 bases from V and 6 bases from J, leaving 8 bases between. CDR3 size: 12 residues. In DNA, the CDR3 is TGTGCCAGCAGTTTTACAGGGAATGGCTACACCTTC. Translating gives CASSFTGNGYTF.

DNA for the CDR3: TGTGCCAGCAGCCCAGACCAGGGGCAGGGGCAGACCCAGTACTTC. Amino acids: CASSPDQGQGQTQYF. This chain uses TRBV7-2 with TRBJ2-4, with D possibly TRBD1 on 6 matching bases. Gene TRBJ2-5 matches the end of the DNA better, so the J call may be wrong. CDR3 length equals 15 residues. Germline CDR1 SGHTA, CDR2 FQGNSA.

Turning to this clonotype: The junction departs from germline at one end; a sequencing error may be responsible. The chain employs TRBV7-2 and TRBJ1-1; tentative D call: TRBD1 (6 bases). This CDR3 has 15 amino acids. The germline V gene encodes CDR1 SGHTA and CDR2 FQGNSA. The CDR3 DNA is TGTGCCAGCAGCACGTGGGCAGGGGCCATGTCACCCCTCCACTTC. This encodes CASSTWAGAMSPLHF.

Note on this clonotype: Compared with germline, one end of the junction differs, possibly owing to a read error. The chain joins TRBV6-2 or TRBV6-3 to TRBJ1-6, with D unresolved. Germline-derived CDR1 and CDR2 are MNHEY and SVGEGT. The CDR3 is 15 amino acids. The CDR3 loop reads CASSYRNSGRDEQYF. The CDR3 DNA reads TGTGCCAGCAGTTACAGGAATAGCGGGAGAGATGAGCAGTACTTT.

This clonotype came up a few times. This chain joins TRBV3-1 and TRBJ1-2; D possibly corresponds to TRBD1 (5 bases). The CDR3 length is 14 residues. Between the trimmed V and J ends, which lost 1 base and 4 bases, there was a span of 10 bases. CDR1 LGHDT and CDR2 YNNKEL come from the germline V gene (reference sequence). In DNA, the CDR3 is TGTGCCAGCAGCCAAGGGCGACAGATCTATGGCTACACCTTC. Residues: CASSQGRQIYGYTF.

This clonotype is medium-sized within its sample. The gene calls are TRBV11-2 and TRBJ2-3, with 7 bases aligning to TRBD2. Germline V gives CDR1 SGHAT, CDR2 FQNNGV. This CDR3 has 16 amino acids. Losses at the gene ends were 5 bases for V and 2 bases for J; bases not matched to a gene: 10. Here the CDR3 DNA reads TGTGCCAGCAGCCTTGCCTCAGCGGGGTCCACAGATACGCAGTATTTT. Protein sequence: CASSLASAGSTDTQYF.

V and J are TRBV6-1 and TRBJ2-7, with D unresolved. The CDR3 is made up of 15 amino acids. The V end was cut by 1 base, the J end by 3 bases, with 13 bases between. The germline gives CDR1 MNHNS, CDR2 SASEGT. CDR3 region: CASSEEAGLNYEQYF. The CDR3 DNA is TGTGCCAGCAGTGAAGAGGCAGGTCTCAACTACGAGCAGTACTTC.

The chain carries TRBV6-5 and TRBJ2-7; the match to TRBD2 covers 7 bases. V trimming: 5 bases; J trimming: 6 bases; junction bases outside the gene matches: 4. The CDR3 has 12 residues. Germline CDR1 and CDR2: MNHEY and SVGAGI. CDR3 in DNA: TGTGCCAGCAGTAAACCTAGCGGCGAGCAGTACTTC. Its protein product is CASSKPSGEQYF.